This T cell receptor beta chain is drawn from a study of cytomegalovirus exposure and HLA in healthy donors (TCRdb year 2017). With respect to the entire study: According to an earlier analysis of 550 to 750 of the donors, about 170 million T cells yielded 120 million or so unique TCR beta sequences and approximately 300 Gb of sequence data. An early release covering about 600 HLA-typed donors comprised about 300 gigabases of sequencing data and roughly 85 million unique TCR sequences. The genetic ancestry cluster associated with self-reported Caucasian donors included around four fifths of the 300 to 450 genotyped donors. The aim of the study was to test whether cataloging public T cell receptors could identify signatures of past pathogen exposure. The study profiled the T cell repertoires of under 850 subjects by immunosequencing and related them to cytomegalovirus serostatus. In addition to the first cohort of around 670 subjects, a separate validation cohort of 130 or so different subjects was used. To predict cytomegalovirus infection status, the study combined high-throughput TCR immunosequencing, statistical association of individual TCRs with disease status, and machine learning. To study patterns of TCR occurrence, a later analysis re-analyzed previously published TCR beta repertoires from 650 to 750 donors and added high-resolution HLA genotyping. The later analysis used no new phenotypic data to find candidate immune exposures, relying instead on TCR beta sequences and their occurrence across donors. An earlier analysis of several hundred of the donors applied high-throughput TCR beta sequencing to assess whether each TCR beta V gene segment acted as functional or pseudogenic. Donor age, sex, ethnicity and CMV serostatus were compiled alongside the repertoire data. A later genetic analysis took genome-wide SNP genotypes for about three fifths of the 666 donors and used that subset as a discovery cohort. Every discovery cohort repertoire had been produced on one sequencing platform. HLA typing included class I and class II loci at four-digit resolution. The number of typed donors differed by locus: about 629-630 for A, B, C, DRB1 and DQB1; some 500 for DQA1; around 610 for DPA1; and some 450 for DPB1. Because of strong linkage in the cohort, four to six DR-DQ haplotypes were treated as single units for association and clustering. Among over 350 genotyped donors of the cohort, an average of approximately 230,000 unique TCR beta nucleotide sequences were sequenced per donor, roughly a sixth of them non-productive. The paper's findings and limits, for the study overall: Only TCR beta chains were sequenced in this cohort, and the absence of alpha or paired-chain data limited detectable features. A later genetic analysis associated a missense DCLRE1C variant with V-gene and J-gene trimming of TCR beta chains, and an independent cohort replicated the association. A few of the identified cytomegalovirus-associated TCR beta chains were confirmed in vitro to be specific for cytomegalovirus antigens. The study listed over 150 TCR beta chains as associated with cytomegalovirus. A later analysis found that HLA-associated TCR beta chains were more clonally expanded and had lower generation probabilities than equally common non-associated chains. Roughly uniform sequencing depth across donors was assumed in presence/absence analyses, although this assumption may not hold. Broadly in line with IMGT annotations, most TCR beta V segments showed up in productive rearrangements about 90% or about 30% of the time in an earlier analysis of 450 to 600 of the donors. CMV serostatus was the only immune exposure information available for the cohort. In a later genetic analysis, fewer N-insertions in productive TCRs were reported among donors in an Asian-associated ancestry cluster than the approximately 630-donor mean. Cytomegalovirus status was reported to be diagnosed by the classifier with high specificity and sensitivity in both the original and validation cohorts. Because HLA typing was missing for some donors at each locus, association tests included only the typed subset. The 87-base-pair reads could not distinguish some IMGT-functional V segments, including TRBV6-2 and TRBV6-3, so those segments were excluded. At a false discovery rate of 0.05, a later analysis linked 16,951 TCR beta sequences to specific HLA alleles. Assigning TCR associations to individual alleles was difficult when HLA alleles, especially DR and DQ, strongly co-occurred. Correlated functional status among segregating V segments might be attributable to linkage disequilibrium, but an unknown experimental factor could not be ruled out. Several of the top co-occurrence clusters appeared to be linked to parvovirus B19, influenza, CMV and Epstein-Barr virus, according to a later analysis. Across donors, most TCR sequences were observed very rarely, whereas some public TCRs were present in many individuals. Because counts were too low, roughly 17 rarely observed V segments, including chromosome 9 orphons, were left out of the earlier analysis of approximately 500 of the donors. According to the authors, the approach could potentially be generalized to other disease states and immunological phenotypes. In a later analysis, the rate of TCR association differed among HLA loci, with DRB1 alleles having the most associated TCRs and HLA-C alleles having the fewest. A group of highly shared sequence variants was considered likely to be a technical artifact of the sequencing pipeline. According to a later analysis, most CMV-associated TCR beta chains appeared to be HLA-restricted, and the HLA associations seemed to be driven largely by CMV exposure. A further reported finding was that TCR beta sequences accurately predicted the HLA-A and HLA-B alleles for most subjects in the first cohort.

Library generation was performed with the immunoSEQ multiplex PCR assay. For the multiplex PCR, a mixture combining 60 forward primers for TCR Vbeta segments and 13 reverse primers for TCR Jbeta segments was used. The CDR3 region of rearranged TCR beta genes was amplified from genomic DNA with a multiplex PCR assay. Amplified TCR beta libraries were sequenced as 87-base-pair reads on the Illumina HiSeq System. Per the authors' processing: A later analysis tallied roughly 76 million unique TCR beta chains across the 600 to 700 repertoires, and some 10 million of those chains were shared by two or more donors. Raw reads were error-corrected and collapsed into unique sequences with a nearest-neighbor algorithm that merged closely related sequences to remove PCR and sequencing errors. V, D and J gene segments were assigned by aligning CDR3 sequences to IMGT reference sequences. For a sequence to be retained, a match of at least six nucleotides to both a V gene segment and a J gene segment was required. A rearrangement was called productive if the CDR3 had no stop codons and remained in frame with V and J, and every other rearrangement was called non-productive. CDR3 was defined according to IMGT convention as the region running from the second conserved V-encoded cysteine to the conserved J-encoded phenylalanine. The earlier analysis of some 540 of the donors excluded any sequence lacking an unambiguous match to a single V gene segment. An earlier analysis of a few hundred of the donors called V segments functional above 56.7% productive rearrangements and segregating when the between-donor standard deviation exceeded 5%. A statistical classification framework was built to diagnose cytomegalovirus status from the catalog of TCR beta chain sequences. In a later analysis, V and J genes were assigned by comparing TCR nucleotide sequences against IMGT/GENE-DB human TR gene sequences. A later analysis assigned CDR3 sequences and most-parsimonious VDJ recombination scenarios with the TCRdist pipeline. In a later analysis, each TCR beta chain was defined by its CDR3 amino acid sequence together with its V-gene family, and reads lacking a unique V-gene family were excluded. To address suspected cross-contamination and a sequencing artifact, a later analysis removed around 590 highly shared, low-generation-probability nucleotide sequences. For each public chain, a later analysis derived a clonal expansion index from normalized ranks of inferred template counts within each repertoire. In a later analysis, generation probabilities were computed using a VDJ recombination model fitted to out-of-frame rearrangements, and the results were checked against IGoR. In a later analysis, TCR-TCR, TCR-HLA and TCR-CMV co-occurrence was scored with hypergeometric tests, and a repertoire-size bias correction was applied to TCR pairs. To estimate false discovery rates, a later analysis permuted the HLA or CMV assignments 20 times. In a later analysis, co-occurring TCRs were grouped using DBSCAN, and TCRdist sequence similarity was added for clustering within HLA-allele-positive subsets. Co-occurrence clustering excluded repertoires with fewer than 30,000 or more than 120,000 public chains, plus five with anomalous nucleotide sharing. Here the immuneACCESS table is served through TCRdb, limited to in-frame sequences with V and J called. Missing clones are a known gap in these copies; in checked studies unresolved V genes cover under half, and the rest lacks a known reason. V, J and clone size reflect that table, while D and trimming were determined from the DNA. Counted in this sample were 25,000 to 30,000 clones; under 70% of them appeared once. The top ten hold 4% to 4.5% of the sample.

Trimming at the junction amounts to 2 bases on V and 5 bases on J, and the germline ends lie 13 bases apart. CDR3 length: 15 amino acids, cysteine to phenylalanine. Of the read, only the CDR3 DNA is kept; its 45 bases are in frame from base 1. In total, roughly 710 healthy bone marrow donors made up the cohort. At the time of sampling, every cohort member was nominally healthy, though immune exposures that went unrecorded were likely present. The donor was CMV seronegative and was included in the group of a few hundred seronegative cohort members. Every donor gave a peripheral blood sample, and the peripheral blood mononuclear cells from that sample were used for TCR beta sequencing. The Qiagen DNeasy Blood Extraction Kit was used to extract genomic DNA from the blood cell samples. Comments on this clone: It lacks a known antigen. Per-base quality was not reported, and no clone a single base away is much larger than it.

This sequence was found in a woman between 45 and 60 years old in good health and CMV-seronegative. Sequenced material: PBMCs. Recombination connected TRBV6-7 to TRBJ1-5; TRBD1 is a possible D gene, resting on 6 matching bases. TRBV6-7 is flagged as an ORF with uncertain function. CDR3 region: CASSYGDRRYQPQHF. Read as DNA, the sequence is TGTGCCAGCAGTTACGGTGACAGGAGGTATCAGCCCCAGCATTTT.